This T cell receptor beta chain was recorded in a study of cytomegalovirus exposure and HLA in healthy donors. Study-level findings and limits: Associated with cytomegalovirus, according to the listing, were 150 to 200 TCR beta chains. The tendency of first-cohort TCR clusters to co-occur in the 100 to 150 validation repertoires emerged from a later analysis.

Libraries were prepared by immunoSEQ multiplex PCR; TCRdb keeps only in-frame clonotypes and omits some of them. Among under 400,000 clones listed, 80% to 90% were seen once. The CDR3 is 13 residues long. J lost 8 bases, V lost 11 bases, and 12 bases had no gene match. Germline V lookup: CDR1 WNHNN, CDR2 SYGVQD (reference sequence). As concerns this clone: As yet, its antigen is unknown.

This rearrangement joins TRBV10-1 to TRBJ2-1; 7 bases line up with TRBD2. The TCR originated in a woman younger than 30 in good health and CMV-seronegative. Source material: PBMCs. Here the CDR3 DNA reads TGCGCCGTCGCCCGGACTAGTTGGGATGAGCAGTTCTTC. Translation: CAVARTSWDEQFF.